This TCR beta chain was sequenced for a study of T cell repertoires in cytomegalovirus infection. Turning to the study itself: Recently identified HLA-C-restricted CMV epitopes were used, and well-studied HLA-B-restricted CMV epitopes were used as well. Matching HLA type and CMV infection were both indicated by public TCR beta signatures.

Each CDR3 protein gets one entry after TCRdb re-called the reads with MiXCR. The sample yields 60,000 to 80,000 distinct CDR3 sequences, around 20% seen once. Study findings and constraints: Dominating the ex vivo response were HLA-C-restricted CMV-specific TCR beta clonotypes. Accumulated public TCR beta family frequency recognized individuals carrying CMV together with the relevant HLA.

To note about this clonotype: Its antigen is currently unknown. The junction departs from the called germline gene at one end, perhaps through a read error.

The CDR3 extends over 14 amino acids. Looked up from germline, CDR1 is MNHEY and CDR2 is SMNVEV (reference sequence). The V gene is TRBV27, the J gene TRBJ1-1; D is unclear. This clonotype originated in a human donor in good health (CMV status not recorded). Some clones in this sample may be carry-over from other donors' samples. The sequencing here drew on CD8+ T cells from cultured PBMCs, taken from culture after CMV antigen stimulation. Here the CDR3 DNA reads TGTGCCAGCCGTTTACAGAGTCTGAACACTGAAGCTTTCTTT. Its protein is CASRLQSLNTEAFF.